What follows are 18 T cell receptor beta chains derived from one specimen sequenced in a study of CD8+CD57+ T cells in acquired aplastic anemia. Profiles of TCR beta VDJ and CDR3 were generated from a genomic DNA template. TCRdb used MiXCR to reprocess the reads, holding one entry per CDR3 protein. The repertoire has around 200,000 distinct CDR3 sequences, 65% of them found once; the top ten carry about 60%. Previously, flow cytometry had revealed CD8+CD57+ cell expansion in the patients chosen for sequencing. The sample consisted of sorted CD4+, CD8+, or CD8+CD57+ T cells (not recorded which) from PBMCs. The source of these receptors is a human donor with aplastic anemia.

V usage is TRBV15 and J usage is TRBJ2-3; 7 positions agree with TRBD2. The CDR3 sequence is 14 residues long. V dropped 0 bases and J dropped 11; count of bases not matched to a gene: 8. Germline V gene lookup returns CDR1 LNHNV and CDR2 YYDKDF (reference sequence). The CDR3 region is CATSRDRLAVGQYF. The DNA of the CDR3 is TGTGCCACCAGCAGAGATCGGCTAGCGGTAGGGCAGTATTTT.

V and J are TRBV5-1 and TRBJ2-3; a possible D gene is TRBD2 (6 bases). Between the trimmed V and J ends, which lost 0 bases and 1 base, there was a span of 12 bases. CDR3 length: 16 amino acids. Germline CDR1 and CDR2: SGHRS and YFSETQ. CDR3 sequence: CASSLVGGDRTDTQYF. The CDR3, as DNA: TGCGCCAGCAGCTTGGTTGGCGGGGACCGCACAGATACGCAGTATTTT.

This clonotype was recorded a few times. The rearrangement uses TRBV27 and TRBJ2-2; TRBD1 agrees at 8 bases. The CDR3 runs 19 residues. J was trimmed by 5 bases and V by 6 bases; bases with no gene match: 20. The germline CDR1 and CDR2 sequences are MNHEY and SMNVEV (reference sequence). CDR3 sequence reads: CASSPGTGPDRWGTGELFF. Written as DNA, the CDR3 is TGTGCCAGCAGCCCCGGGACAGGCCCCGATCGGTGGGGAACCGGGGAGCTGTTTTTT.

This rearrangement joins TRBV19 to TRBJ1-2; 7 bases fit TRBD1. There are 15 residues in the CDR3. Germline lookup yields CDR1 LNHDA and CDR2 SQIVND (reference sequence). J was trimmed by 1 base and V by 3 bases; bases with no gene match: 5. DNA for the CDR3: TGTGCCAGTAGTATCGGACAGGAGATTAACTATGGCTACACCTTC. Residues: CASSIGQEINYGYTF.

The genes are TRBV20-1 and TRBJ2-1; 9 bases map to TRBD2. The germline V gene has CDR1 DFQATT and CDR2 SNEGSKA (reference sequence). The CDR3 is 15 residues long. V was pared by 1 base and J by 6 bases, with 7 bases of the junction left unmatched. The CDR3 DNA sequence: TGCAGTGCTAGAGTCGGGCTAGCGGGAATCAATGAGCAGTTCTTC. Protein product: CSARVGLAGINEQFF.

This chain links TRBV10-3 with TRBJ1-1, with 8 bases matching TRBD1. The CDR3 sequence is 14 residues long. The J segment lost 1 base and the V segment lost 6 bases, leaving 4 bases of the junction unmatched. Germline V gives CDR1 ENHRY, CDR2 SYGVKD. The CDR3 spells CAIRGQGANTEAFF. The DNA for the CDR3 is TGTGCCATCAGAGGACAGGGCGCGAACACTGAAGCTTTCTTT.

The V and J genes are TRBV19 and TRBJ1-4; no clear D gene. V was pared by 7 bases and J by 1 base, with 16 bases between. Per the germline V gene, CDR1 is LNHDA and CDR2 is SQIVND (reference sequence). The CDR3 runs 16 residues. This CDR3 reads CASTHRSSETNEKLFF. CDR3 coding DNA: TGTGCCAGTACGCACAGATCATCTGAAACTAATGAAAAACTGTTTTTT.

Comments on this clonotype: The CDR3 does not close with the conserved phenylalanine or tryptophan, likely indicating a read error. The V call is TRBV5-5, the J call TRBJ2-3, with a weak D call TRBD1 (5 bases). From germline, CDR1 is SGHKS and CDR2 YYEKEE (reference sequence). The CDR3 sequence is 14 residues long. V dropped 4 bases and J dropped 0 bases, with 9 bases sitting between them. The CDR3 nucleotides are TGTGCCAGCAGCCAGACAGTTAGCACAGATACGCAGTATATT. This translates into CASSQTVSTDTQYI.

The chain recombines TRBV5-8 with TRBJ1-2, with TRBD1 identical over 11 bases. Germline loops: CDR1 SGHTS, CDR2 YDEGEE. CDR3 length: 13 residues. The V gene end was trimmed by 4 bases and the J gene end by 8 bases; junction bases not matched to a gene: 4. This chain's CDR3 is CASSPDRGRGYTF. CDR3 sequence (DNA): TGTGCCAGCAGCCCGGACAGGGGGCGAGGCTACACCTTC. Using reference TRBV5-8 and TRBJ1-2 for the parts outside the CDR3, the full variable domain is EAGVTQSPTHLIKTRGQQATLRCSPISGHTSVYWYQQALGLGLQFLLWYDEGEERNRGNFPPRFSGRQFPNYSSELNVNALELEDSALYLCASSPDRGRGYTFGSGTRLTVV.

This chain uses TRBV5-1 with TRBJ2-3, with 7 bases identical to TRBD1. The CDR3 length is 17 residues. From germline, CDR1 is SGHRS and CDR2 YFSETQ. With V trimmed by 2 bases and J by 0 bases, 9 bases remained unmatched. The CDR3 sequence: CASSFTGATTSTDTQYF. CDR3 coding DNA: TGCGCCAGCAGCTTTACAGGGGCCACTACTAGCACAGATACGCAGTATTTT.

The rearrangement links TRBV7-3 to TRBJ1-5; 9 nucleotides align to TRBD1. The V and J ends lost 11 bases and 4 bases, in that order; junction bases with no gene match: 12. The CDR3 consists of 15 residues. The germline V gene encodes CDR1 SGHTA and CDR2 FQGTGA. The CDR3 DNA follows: TGTGCCGAGGACCACAGGGGGCTAGGGAATCAGCCCCAGCATTTT. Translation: CAEDHRGLGNQPQHF.

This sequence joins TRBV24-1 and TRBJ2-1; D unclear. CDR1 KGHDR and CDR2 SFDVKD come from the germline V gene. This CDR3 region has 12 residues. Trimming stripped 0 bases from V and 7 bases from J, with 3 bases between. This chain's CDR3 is CATSDLRNEQFF. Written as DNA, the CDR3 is TGTGCCACCAGTGATTTGAGGAATGAGCAGTTCTTC.

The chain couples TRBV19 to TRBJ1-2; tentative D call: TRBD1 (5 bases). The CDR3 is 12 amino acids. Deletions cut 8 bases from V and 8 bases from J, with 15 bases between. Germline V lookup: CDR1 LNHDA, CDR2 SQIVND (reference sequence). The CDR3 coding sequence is TGTGCCAGTCTTCAGGGTATGAGCGGCTACACCTTC. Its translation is CASLQGMSGYTF.

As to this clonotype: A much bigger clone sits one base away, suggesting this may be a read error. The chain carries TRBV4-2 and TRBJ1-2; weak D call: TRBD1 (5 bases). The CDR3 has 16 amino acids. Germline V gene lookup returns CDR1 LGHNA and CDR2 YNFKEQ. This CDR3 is CASGQEIGGANYGYTF. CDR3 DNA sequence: TGTGCCAGCGGCCAAGAGATTGGGGGGGCTAACTATGGCTACACCTTC.

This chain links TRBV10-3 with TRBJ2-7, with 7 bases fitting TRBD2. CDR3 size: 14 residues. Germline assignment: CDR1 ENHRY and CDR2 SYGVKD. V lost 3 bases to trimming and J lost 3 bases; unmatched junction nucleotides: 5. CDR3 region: CAISDGGLNYEQYF. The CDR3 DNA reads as TGTGCCATCAGTGACGGGGGACTAAACTACGAGCAGTACTTC.

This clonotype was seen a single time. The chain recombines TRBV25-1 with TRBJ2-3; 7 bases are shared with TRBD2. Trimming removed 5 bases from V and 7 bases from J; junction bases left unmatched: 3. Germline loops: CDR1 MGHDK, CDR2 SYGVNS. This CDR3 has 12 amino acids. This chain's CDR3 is CASSPSGNTQYF. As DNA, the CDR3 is TGTGCCAGCAGTCCCAGCGGGAATACGCAGTATTTT.

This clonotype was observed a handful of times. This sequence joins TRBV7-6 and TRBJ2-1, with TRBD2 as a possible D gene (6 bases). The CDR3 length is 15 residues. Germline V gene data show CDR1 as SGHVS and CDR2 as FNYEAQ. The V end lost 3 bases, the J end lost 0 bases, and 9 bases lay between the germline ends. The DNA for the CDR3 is TGTGCCAGCAGCTTCGGGGGTACCTCCTACAATGAGCAGTTCTTC. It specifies CASSFGGTSYNEQFF.

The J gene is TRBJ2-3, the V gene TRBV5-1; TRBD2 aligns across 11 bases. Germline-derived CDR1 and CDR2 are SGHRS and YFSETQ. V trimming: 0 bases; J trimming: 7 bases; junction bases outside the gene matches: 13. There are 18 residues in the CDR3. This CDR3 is CASSLVLSGRAESNTQYF. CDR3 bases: TGCGCCAGCAGCTTGGTCCTTAGCGGGAGGGCCGAATCAAATACGCAGTATTTT. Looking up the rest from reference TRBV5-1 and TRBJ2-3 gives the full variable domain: KAGVTQTPRYLIKTRGQQVTLSCSPISGHRSVSWYQQTPGQGLQFLFEYFSETQRNKGNFPGRFSGRQFSNSRSEMNVSTLELGDSALYLCASSLVLSGRAESNTQYFGPGTRLTVL.